This T cell receptor (beta chain) emerged from a study of post-analysis software for immune sequencing data. Study details: Relapsing-remitting, secondary progressive and progressive-relapsing multiple sclerosis were all included among the disease courses. General study results and limits: The authors found that F measure strongly co-clustered same-batch samples. TRBV segments more frequent in patients than in controls numbered five and included TRBV5-6, TRBV5-1 and TRBV20-1.

In germline, CDR1 is SGHRS, CDR2 YFSETQ. CDR3 length: 14 residues. The V and J ends lost 4 bases and 5 bases respectively, with 15 bases between them. TCR beta libraries were prepared from cDNA with unique molecular identifiers. The T cell input of about 0.9 to 10 million gave about 500,000 cDNA molecules. TCRdb redid the calling of the PCR reads with MiXCR, one entry per CDR3 protein. This sample carries more than 350,000 distinct CDR3 sequences, 30% to 40% of them seen once, and the ten largest clones take 7.5% to 8.5%. A few counts support this clonotype. What it recognizes is unknown. The chain couples TRBV5-1 to TRBJ2-5; perhaps TRBD1 as D (6 bases). The source material was blood. The source of this sequence is a girl aged 2 to 9 with multiple sclerosis. CDR3 protein: CASSLRHRAETQYF. CDR3 nucleotide sequence: TGCGCCAGCAGCCTACGTCACAGGGCCGAGACCCAGTACTTC.